The 24 T cell receptor beta chains in this list originate from one sample, sequenced in a study of T-cell reconstitution after alpha-beta-depleted transplantation in children. Unique molecular identifiers were incorporated into the prepared TCRbeta library. A single record per CDR3 protein comes from TCRdb applying MiXCR to the PCR reads. The profile shows 200,000 to 250,000 distinct CDR3 sequences, approximately 24% of them singletons. The sequencing used PBMCs, mostly from graft donor cells, collected 360 days after TCRalphabeta/CD19-depleted stem cell transplant. These receptors all stem from a female patient aged 2-10 years who had a stem cell transplant for congenital amegakaryocytic thrombocytopenia, so the T cells may come from the graft donor.

The J gene is TRBJ2-7, the V gene TRBV4-1; maybe TRBD1 (6 bases). The germline V gene has CDR1 MGHRA and CDR2 YSYEKL. Deletions cut 1 base from V and 4 bases from J, with 11 bases between. CDR3 length: 14 amino acids. This CDR3 is CASSQGQRGYEQYF. Here the CDR3 DNA reads TGCGCCAGCAGCCAAGGCCAAAGGGGGTACGAGCAGTACTTC.

This clonotype was observed a few times. This sequence may be a read error, since a much larger clone differs from it by one base. Here the CDR3 reads CSANNGVQETQYF. The CDR3 nucleotides read TGCAGTGCTAATAACGGGGTCCAAGAGACCCAGTACTTC. This rearrangement joins TRBV20-1 to TRBJ2-5; possible D gene TRBD2, 5 bases. Germline V lookup: CDR1 DFQATT, CDR2 SNEGSKA (reference sequence). The CDR3 contains 13 residues. The V and J ends lost 4 bases and 1 base respectively, with 10 bases between them.

This sequence joins TRBV12-3 or TRBV12-4 and TRBJ2-1, with 9 bases fitting TRBD2. The J segment lost 3 bases and the V segment lost 5 bases, leaving 8 bases of the junction unmatched. This CDR3 region has 16 residues. The CDR3 nucleotides read TGTGCCAGCAGTGCCTCGGCGGGGGGGCACTACAATGAGCAGTTCTTC. This codes for CASSASAGGHYNEQFF.

In its sample, this clonotype was seen a few times. The V gene is TRBV10-3, the J gene TRBJ2-5; TRBD2 aligns across 7 bases. Germline trimming cut 10 bases from V and 2 bases from J; bases unmatched to any gene: 7. The CDR3 runs to 13 residues. Germline assignment: CDR1 ENHRY and CDR2 SYGVKD. The CDR3 DNA reads TGTGCCAACGCGAGGACTAGTCAAGAGACCCAGTACTTC. Protein: CANARTSQETQYF.

This chain uses TRBV4-1 with TRBJ2-5; TRBD1 or TRBD2 may be the D gene (6 bases each). The CDR3 has 15 amino acids. CDR1 is MGHRA and CDR2 is YSYEKL in the germline V gene. Between the trimmed V and J ends, which lost 1 base and 1 base, there was a span of 10 bases. As DNA, the CDR3 is TGCGCCAGCAGCCAAGTGGGGGGCCGCCAAGAGACCCAGTACTTC. This codes for CASSQVGGRQETQYF.

This clonotype was seen a few times. This chain joins TRBV12-3 or TRBV12-4 and TRBJ2-3, with 9 bases that match TRBD1. This CDR3 has 17 residues. The V and J ends lost 4 bases and 1 base, in that order; junction bases with no gene match: 9. This CDR3 is CASSSPGQGGGTDTQYF. CDR3 bases: TGTGCCAGCAGTTCCCCGGGACAGGGCGGAGGCACAGATACGCAGTATTTT.

The CDR3 reads CASSLTLAGVDEQFF. The CDR3 bases are TGTGCCAGCAGCCTGACCCTAGCGGGAGTCGATGAGCAGTTCTTC. The chain employs TRBV13 and TRBJ2-1; 10 nucleotides align to TRBD2. With 5 bases clipped from V and 8 bases from J, the junction kept 9 bases outside the gene matches. Germline CDR1 and CDR2: PRHDT and FYEKMQ (reference sequence). This CDR3 comprises 15 residues.

This clonotype was seen a single time. The chain combines TRBV4-2 with TRBJ2-3; 9 bases align to TRBD2. Germline values: CDR1 LGHNA, CDR2 YNFKEQ. This CDR3 contains 17 residues. Losses at the gene ends were 6 bases for V and 1 base for J; bases not matched to a gene: 11. The CDR3 spells CASSYGGSGGRTDTQYF. CDR3 DNA: TGTGCCAGCAGTTACGGGGGGAGCGGGGGGCGCACAGATACGCAGTATTTT.

Concerning this clonotype: A junction end diverges from the germline sequence, so it may reflect a read error. The chain has TRBV20-1 and TRBJ2-1, with TRBD2 matching 7 bases. This CDR3 is 16 amino acids long. The V gene's germline CDR1 is DFQATT and CDR2 SNEGSKA (reference sequence). The CDR3 here is CSARGDLAVSYNKQFF. The CDR3 DNA reads TGCAGTGCTAGAGGGGACCTAGCGGTCTCCTACAATAAGCAGTTCTTC.

The CDR3 nucleotides are TGCGCCAGCAGCCCGGGGGACAGGTTGAACAATCAGCCCCAGCATTTT. It encodes CASSPGDRLNNQPQHF. This chain connects TRBV5-1 to TRBJ1-5; 8 bases are a match to TRBD1. CDR3 length equals 16 residues. Germline-derived CDR1 and CDR2 are SGHRS and YFSETQ. J was trimmed by 3 bases and V by 4 bases; bases with no gene match: 9. The full variable domain, in which reference TRBV5-1 and TRBJ1-5 provide the parts outside the CDR3, is KAGVTQTPRYLIKTRGQQVTLSCSPISGHRSVSWYQQTPGQGLQFLFEYFSETQRNKGNFPGRFSGRQFSNSRSEMNVSTLELGDSALYLCASSPGDRLNNQPQHFGDGTRLSIL.

This clonotype was counted a few times. The J gene is TRBJ2-3, the V gene TRBV12-3 or TRBV12-4, with TRBD1 matching 7 bases. V was pared by 7 bases and J by 1 base, with 8 bases of the junction left unmatched. CDR3 length: 15 residues. This chain's CDR3 is CASMLPGQGTDTQYF. CDR3 sequence (DNA): TGTGCCAGCATGCTCCCAGGACAGGGCACAGATACGCAGTATTTT.

This clonotype occurred many times. The V and J genes are TRBV10-3 and TRBJ1-6; D is possibly TRBD1 (6 bases). The germline gives CDR1 ENHRY, CDR2 SYGVKD. V lost 6 bases and J 7 bases, leaving 13 bases between the germline ends. The length of the CDR3 is 14 residues. As DNA, the CDR3 is TGTGCCATCAGGAGGGGGGCAGCAAATTCACCCCTCCACTTT. The encoded protein is CAIRRGAANSPLHF.

The CDR3, as DNA: TGTGCCAGCAGCACCACCCCACTAGCGACAGGGCAGTACTTC. This codes for CASSTTPLATGQYF. The V call is TRBV27, the J call TRBJ2-7; D is possibly TRBD2 (7 bases). CDR1 is MNHEY, CDR2 SMNVEV, per germline (reference sequence). V was clipped by 6 bases and J by 9 bases, with 21 bases between them. There are 14 residues in the CDR3.

The chain couples TRBV6-5 to TRBJ2-3, with D uncertain. The V gene lost 0 bases and the J gene lost 0 bases, with 13 bases spanning the gap. Germline CDR1 MNHEY, CDR2 SVGAGI. This CDR3 comprises 17 residues. The CDR3 here is CASSYSDKFPSTDTQYF. The DNA for the CDR3 is TGTGCCAGCAGTTACTCCGACAAATTCCCCAGCACAGATACGCAGTATTTT.

This clonotype was counted a few times. The chain uses TRBV3-1 and TRBJ2-7; D possibly matches TRBD1 or TRBD2 (5 bases each). Germline V lookup: CDR1 LGHDT, CDR2 YNNKEL (reference sequence). V was trimmed by 4 bases and J by 0 bases, leaving 10 bases between them. The CDR3 sequence is 14 residues long. CDR3 loop: CASSRDRYSYEQYF. For the CDR3, the DNA is TGTGCCAGCAGCCGGGACCGTTACTCCTACGAGCAGTACTTC.

V usage is TRBV13 and J usage is TRBJ1-6; D gene unclear. Trimming took 4 bases from V and 7 from J, leaving 5 bases between them. The CDR3 sequence is 12 residues long. CDR1 and CDR2 (germline): PRHDT, FYEKMQ (reference sequence). The CDR3 here is CASSSLNSPLHF. CDR3 coding DNA: TGTGCCAGCAGCTCCCTAAATTCACCCCTCCACTTT.

This clonotype has at least ten counts. This chain joins TRBV15 and TRBJ1-5, with D perhaps matching TRBD1 (6 bases). Germline loops: CDR1 LNHNV, CDR2 YYDKDF (reference sequence). Between the trimmed V and J ends, which lost 1 base and 4 bases, there was a span of 11 bases. CDR3 length: 15 amino acids. The CDR3 sequence: CATSRVRQGNQPQHF. As DNA, the CDR3 is TGTGCCACCAGCAGAGTCCGGCAGGGGAATCAGCCCCAGCATTTT.

The CDR3 coding sequence is TGCAGTGCTAGACCGCAGTCAGGGAAAGCTTTCTTT. Protein sequence: CSARPQSGKAFF. V and J are TRBV20-1 and TRBJ1-1, with TRBD1 as a possible D gene (5 bases). V shed 2 bases and J shed 9 bases, with 13 bases lying between them. The CDR3 extends over 12 amino acids. Germline CDR1 reads DFQATT; CDR2 reads SNEGSKA (reference sequence).

This clonotype was found many times. CDR3 nucleotide sequence: TGCAGCTGCGGGGGGTACACAGATACGCAGTATTTT. Its protein product is CSCGGYTDTQYF. The chain carries TRBV29-1 and TRBJ2-3; 8 bases match TRBD2. The CDR3 loop spans 12 amino acids. V lost 8 bases to trimming and J lost 2 bases; unmatched junction nucleotides: 3. Germline V gene sequence: CDR1 SQVTM, CDR2 ANQGSEA.

The genes are TRBV7-6 and TRBJ2-1; the match to TRBD2 covers 10 bases. In germline, CDR1 is SGHVS, CDR2 FNYEAQ. The CDR3 consists of 16 residues. V gave up 5 bases and J gave up 9 bases; unmatched junction bases: 13. CDR3 amino acids: CASSPPTSGSGAEQFF. CDR3 bases: TGTGCCAGCAGCCCGCCGACTAGCGGGTCCGGCGCTGAGCAGTTCTTC.

This chain connects TRBV11-2 to TRBJ2-7, with D possibly being TRBD1 (6 bases). Trimming took off 4 bases at V and 3 bases at J, with 19 bases between the two ends. The length of the CDR3 is 16 residues. Germline-derived CDR1 and CDR2 are SGHAT and FQNNGV. CDR3 protein: CASSYPPGDILYEQYF. CDR3 DNA: TGTGCCAGCAGCTACCCCCCAGGGGACATACTCTACGAGCAGTACTTC.

The chain recombines TRBV12-3 or TRBV12-4 with TRBJ2-2; D is uncertain. This CDR3 comprises 11 residues. The germline V and J ends were trimmed by 7 bases and 12 bases, with 12 bases remaining between them. Here the CDR3 reads CASTPASKLFF. CDR3 DNA sequence: TGTGCCAGCACACCGGCATCAAAGCTGTTTTTT.

The rearrangement uses TRBV20-1 and TRBJ1-1; D might be TRBD1 (5 bases). CDR1 DFQATT and CDR2 SNEGSKA come from the germline V gene (reference sequence). V was cut by 6 bases and J by 3 bases, with 14 bases left in between. The CDR3 spans 13 residues. This chain's CDR3 is CSAQGTGDTEAFF. As DNA, the CDR3 is TGCAGTGCCCAAGGGACCGGGGACACTGAAGCTTTCTTT.

V usage is TRBV7-8 and J usage is TRBJ1-2; 8 nucleotides align to TRBD1. Germline CDR1 and CDR2: SGHVS and FQNEAQ. After removal of 0 bases from V and 6 bases from J, the junction contained 3 bases not matched to a gene. The CDR3 contains 14 residues. The CDR3 coding sequence is TGTGCCAGCAGCTTAGCGGACAGGGCTAATGGCTACACCTTC. It is translated as CASSLADRANGYTF.